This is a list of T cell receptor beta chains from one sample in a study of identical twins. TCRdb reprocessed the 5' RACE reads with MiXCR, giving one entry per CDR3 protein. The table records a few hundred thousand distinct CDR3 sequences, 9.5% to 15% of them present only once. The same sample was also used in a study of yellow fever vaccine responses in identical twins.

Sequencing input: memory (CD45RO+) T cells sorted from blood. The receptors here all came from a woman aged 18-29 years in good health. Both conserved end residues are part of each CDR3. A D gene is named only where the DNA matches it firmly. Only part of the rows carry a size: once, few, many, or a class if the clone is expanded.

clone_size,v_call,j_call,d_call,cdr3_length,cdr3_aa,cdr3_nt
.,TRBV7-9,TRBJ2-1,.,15,CASSMAGLTYNEQFF,TGTGCCAGCAGCATGGCAGGACTAACCTACAATGAGCAGTTCTTC
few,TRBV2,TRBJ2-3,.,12,CASSVEEGTQYF,TGTGCCAGCAGTGTCGAGGAAGGTACGCAGTATTTT
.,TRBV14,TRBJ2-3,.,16,CASSRITAGPPDTQYF,TGTGCCAGCAGCCGCATTACGGCGGGACCTCCAGATACGCAGTATTTT
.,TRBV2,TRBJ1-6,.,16,CASRDTSEGMHSPLHF,TGTGCCAGCAGGGATACCTCAGAGGGAATGCATTCACCCCTCCACTTT
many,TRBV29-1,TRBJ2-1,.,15,CSVVGLAGILNEQFF,TGCAGCGTTGTAGGGCTGGCGGGGATCCTTAATGAGCAGTTCTTC
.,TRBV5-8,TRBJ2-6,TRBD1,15,CASSRDRAGANVLTF,TGTGCCAGCAGCAGAGACAGGGCTGGGGCCAACGTCCTGACTTTC
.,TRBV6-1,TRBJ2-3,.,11,CATQAADTQYF,TGTGCCACACAGGCAGCTGATACGCAGTATTTT
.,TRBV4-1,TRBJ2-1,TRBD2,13,CASSQATSVYQFF,TGCGCCAGCAGCCAAGCCACTAGCGTCTATCAGTTCTTC
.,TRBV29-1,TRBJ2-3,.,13,CSVEGRSTDTQYF,TGCAGCGTTGAGGGCAGGAGCACAGATACGCAGTATTTT
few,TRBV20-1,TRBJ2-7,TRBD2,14,CSATPSGRSYEQYF,TGCAGTGCCACTCCTAGCGGGAGGTCCTACGAGCAGTACTTC
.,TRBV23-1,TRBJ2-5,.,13,CASSHSAEETQYF,TGCGCCAGCAGCCACAGCGCGGAAGAGACCCAGTACTTC
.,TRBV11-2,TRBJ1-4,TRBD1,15,CASSTTGEVNEKLFF,TGTGCCAGCAGCACTACAGGGGAGGTTAATGAAAAACTGTTTTTT
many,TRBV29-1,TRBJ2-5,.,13,CSVERPGVETQYF,TGCAGCGTTGAGAGACCAGGGGTCGAGACCCAGTACTTC